The entry below describes one TCR beta chain. The antigen remains unidentified. Clones were sequenced by immunoSEQ multiplex PCR, and TCRdb holds only the in-frame ones, with some missing. Among 120,000 to 150,000 clones, 91% were seen once, and the ten largest hold 5%. This entry belongs to a study of T cell responses to AZD1222 COVID-19 vaccine. Overall study findings and caveats: Most donors were white British and more were female, and clonal diversity was possibly underestimated.

Germline V gene lookup returns CDR1 SGHDN and CDR2 FVKESK. The length of the CDR3 is 16 residues. Between the trimmed V and J ends, which lost 8 bases and 4 bases, there was a span of 23 bases. The receptor was derived from an adult in good health. V and J are TRBV14 and TRBJ2-5, with D perhaps matching TRBD1 or TRBD2 (6 bases each). The sequences come from peripheral blood, collected on day 0 of AZD1222 vaccination. The CDR3: CASSLGGTTFPETQYF. CDR3 coding DNA: TGTGCCAGCTCACTTGGGGGGACAACTTTTCCAGAGACCCAGTACTTC.